The rows below give T cell receptor beta chains drawn from one sample of a study of blood T cells in healthy people across ages. TCRdb used MiXCR to reprocess the 5' RACE reads, holding one entry per CDR3 protein. The sample holds 1.4 million to 1.5 million distinct CDR3 sequences, roughly 45% seen once. Source material: blood. These TCRs come from a woman between 18 and 30 years old in good health. The CDR3 runs from the conserved cysteine through the conserved F or W. D genes are given only for firm matches. Only part of the rows carry a size: once, few, many, or a class if the clone is expanded.

>TRBV24-1|few|TRBJ2-1|TRBD1
CATSDSRGQDEQFF
TGTGCCACCAGTGATAGCAGGGGGCAGGATGAGCAGTTCTTC
>TRBV20-1|.|TRBJ1-4|.
CSARQGEKLFF
TGCAGTGCTAGACAGGGGGAAAAACTGTTTTTT
>TRBV28|.|TRBJ2-7|.
CASTPQGPSYEQYF
TGTGCCAGCACCCCCCAGGGACCGAGCTACGAGCAGTACTTC
>TRBV7-2|.|TRBJ2-3|TRBD2
CASSRLAGEVDTQYF
TGTGCCAGCAGCCGTCTAGCGGGGGAAGTAGATACGCAGTATTTT
>TRBV2|.|TRBJ2-1|TRBD2
CTSRVPPAGGFYEQFF
TGTACCAGCAGGGTACCTCCAGCGGGAGGTTTTTATGAGCAGTTCTTC
>TRBV5-1|.|TRBJ2-5|.
CASSSGEFLPNQETQYF
TGCGCCAGCAGCTCAGGGGAGTTCCTACCGAATCAAGAGACCCAGTACTTC
>TRBV12-3/TRBV12-4|few|TRBJ1-2|.
CASSPLGRGVGYTF
TGTGCCAGCAGTCCCCTCGGGAGGGGGGTTGGCTACACCTTC
>TRBV5-1|.|TRBJ2-3|TRBD2
CASSRTSGRGDTQYF
TGCGCCAGCAGCCGGACTAGCGGGAGGGGTGATACGCAGTATTTT
>TRBV12-3/TRBV12-4|few|TRBJ2-7|TRBD1
CASSKGQGVEQYF
TGTGCCAGCAGTAAGGGACAGGGAGTGGAGCAGTACTTC
>TRBV15|few|TRBJ2-7|.
CATSRERLPSYEQYF
TGTGCCACCAGCAGAGAACGACTACCGTCCTACGAGCAGTACTTC
>TRBV7-6|.|TRBJ1-5|.
CARKWAGENQPQHF
TGTGCCAGGAAGTGGGCAGGGGAAAATCAGCCCCAGCATTTT
>TRBV29-1|few|TRBJ1-2|.
CITEAGGYTF
TGCATCACGGAGGCAGGGGGCTACACCTTC
>TRBV4-2|.|TRBJ2-1|TRBD2
CASSIGLAGPREQFF
TGTGCCAGCAGCATCGGACTAGCGGGGCCGCGCGAGCAGTTCTTC
>TRBV20-1|.|TRBJ2-5|.
CSARPYLAARETQYF
TGCAGTGCTCGACCCTACCTAGCAGCTCGGGAGACCCAGTACTTC
>TRBV29-1|.|TRBJ1-1|TRBD1
CSAGQNTEVFF
TGCAGCGCGGGACAGAACACTGAAGTTTTCTTT
>TRBV15|.|TRBJ2-3|TRBD2
CATSREAGGIWSQYF
TGTGCCACCAGCAGAGAGGCGGGGGGGATTTGGTCGCAGTATTTT
>TRBV15|.|TRBJ1-3|.
CATGRAGSGNTIYF
TGTGCCACCGGACGAGCGGGCTCTGGAAACACCATATATTTT
>TRBV7-9|few|TRBJ1-6|.
CASSLQVQGSPLHF
TGTGCCAGCAGCTTACAGGTGCAGGGATCACCCCTCCACTTT
>TRBV6-2/TRBV6-3|few|TRBJ2-7|.
CASSYGQRGPYEQYF
TGTGCCAGCAGTTACGGACAGCGGGGTCCCTACGAGCAGTACTTC
>TRBV2|.|TRBJ2-3|.
CASNPWLDTQYF
TGTGCCAGCAACCCTTGGTTGGATACGCAGTATTTT
>TRBV6-1|few|TRBJ2-1|TRBD2
CASAQLAGALREQFF
TGTGCCAGCGCCCAACTAGCGGGGGCCCTCCGGGAGCAGTTCTTC
>TRBV12-3/TRBV12-4|few|TRBJ1-2|.
CASKPPDGISGYTF
TGTGCCAGCAAGCCACCGGATGGGATAAGCGGCTACACCTTC
>TRBV4-1|.|TRBJ2-4|TRBD2
CASSQPSGGAKNIQYF
TGCGCCAGCAGCCAACCGAGCGGGGGGGCCAAAAACATTCAGTACTTC
>TRBV7-6|.|TRBJ2-2|.
CASSLLEDSDTGELFF
TGTGCCAGCAGTTTGTTAGAGGACTCCGACACCGGGGAGCTGTTTTTT
>TRBV3-1|many|TRBJ2-1|TRBD1
CASSQEVDRAYNEQFF
TGTGCCAGCAGCCAAGAGGTGGACAGGGCCTACAATGAGCAGTTCTTC
>TRBV27|.|TRBJ1-2|TRBD1
CASRTSGTGGVGYTF
TGTGCCAGCAGGACCTCCGGGACAGGGGGCGTAGGCTACACCTTC
>TRBV5-1|few|TRBJ2-3|.
CASSLLATDTQYF
TGCGCCAGCAGCTTGCTCGCAACAGATACGCAGTATTTT
>TRBV11-1|.|TRBJ2-5|.
CASSLALKQNEQYF
TGTGCCAGCAGCTTAGCCCTCAAACAAAATGAGCAGTACTTC
>TRBV12-3/TRBV12-4|.|TRBJ1-3|.
CASSPRGGGNTIYF
TGTGCCAGCAGCCCCCGGGGCGGGGGAAACACCATATATTTT
>TRBV27|.|TRBJ1-2|TRBD1
CASSPPGQGRLNGYTF
TGTGCCAGCAGCCCCCCGGGACAGGGACGGTTGAATGGCTACACCTTC
>TRBV28|.|TRBJ2-1|TRBD2
CASSWGLAGLDYNEQFF
TGTGCCAGCAGTTGGGGACTAGCGGGGCTGGACTACAATGAGCAGTTCTTC
>TRBV20-1|.|TRBJ1-5|TRBD1
CSARTGTLQPQHF
TGCAGTGCCAGGACAGGGACCTTACAGCCCCAGCATTTT
>TRBV25-1|.|TRBJ1-4|.
CASSGRQNEKLFF
TGTGCCAGCAGTGGGAGACAGAATGAAAAACTGTTTTTT
>TRBV20-1|.|TRBJ2-3|TRBD2
CSASWPSGGVVNTQYF
TGCAGTGCATCATGGCCTAGCGGGGGCGTTGTAAATACGCAGTATTTT
>TRBV6-1|.|TRBJ2-7|.
CASSDMGGIPYEQYF
TGTGCCAGCAGTGATATGGGTGGTATACCCTACGAGCAGTACTTC
>TRBV7-9|.|TRBJ1-1|.
CASNSLIMGGQGGTEAFF
TGTGCCAGCAACTCACTTATCATGGGGGGGCAAGGTGGCACTGAAGCTTTCTTT
>TRBV30|.|TRBJ2-7|TRBD1
CAWSPGQGADEQYF
TGTGCCTGGAGTCCCGGACAGGGGGCAGACGAGCAGTACTTC
>TRBV6-5|many|TRBJ1-2|.
CASSVGPADGYTF
TGTGCCAGCAGTGTCGGACCGGCGGATGGCTACACCTTC
>TRBV6-1|few|TRBJ1-2|.
CASSETGTNYGYTF
TGTGCCAGCAGTGAGACAGGTACTAACTATGGCTACACCTTC
>TRBV5-8|.|TRBJ1-6|.
CASSLRASSNSPLHF
TGTGCCAGCAGCTTAAGAGCCTCTTCCAATTCACCCCTCCACTTT
>TRBV19|.|TRBJ2-7|.
CASKKGFEQYF
TGTGCCAGTAAGAAGGGGTTCGAGCAGTACTTC
>TRBV29-1|few|TRBJ2-5|.
CSVGGLVETQYF
TGCAGCGTTGGGGGTCTGGTAGAGACCCAGTACTTC
>TRBV4-1|.|TRBJ1-1|.
CASSQARGGTPNTEAFF
TGCGCCAGCAGCCAAGCCCGGGGGGGCACCCCGAACACTGAAGCTTTCTTT
>TRBV20-1|.|TRBJ2-2|TRBD1
CSALRGGADGELFF
TGCAGTGCTCTTAGAGGGGGCGCGGACGGGGAGCTGTTTTTT
>TRBV10-2|few|TRBJ2-1|TRBD2
CASSVGTSGHYNEQFF
TGCGCCAGCAGTGTCGGGACTAGCGGACATTACAATGAGCAGTTCTTC
>TRBV5-6|once|TRBJ2-5|.
CASSLPPREETQYF
TGTGCCAGCAGCCTACCACCTAGGGAGGAGACCCAGTACTTC
>TRBV7-9|few|TRBJ1-1|TRBD1
CASNGGLGQGDTEAFF
TGTGCCAGCAACGGTGGCCTCGGACAGGGTGATACTGAAGCTTTCTTT
>TRBV18|.|TRBJ1-2|.
CASAPGVDYGYTF
TGTGCCAGCGCTCCGGGTGTTGACTATGGCTACACCTTC
>TRBV20-1|few|TRBJ1-5|.
CSARRRNQPQHF
TGCAGTGCTAGACGTAGGAATCAGCCCCAGCATTTT